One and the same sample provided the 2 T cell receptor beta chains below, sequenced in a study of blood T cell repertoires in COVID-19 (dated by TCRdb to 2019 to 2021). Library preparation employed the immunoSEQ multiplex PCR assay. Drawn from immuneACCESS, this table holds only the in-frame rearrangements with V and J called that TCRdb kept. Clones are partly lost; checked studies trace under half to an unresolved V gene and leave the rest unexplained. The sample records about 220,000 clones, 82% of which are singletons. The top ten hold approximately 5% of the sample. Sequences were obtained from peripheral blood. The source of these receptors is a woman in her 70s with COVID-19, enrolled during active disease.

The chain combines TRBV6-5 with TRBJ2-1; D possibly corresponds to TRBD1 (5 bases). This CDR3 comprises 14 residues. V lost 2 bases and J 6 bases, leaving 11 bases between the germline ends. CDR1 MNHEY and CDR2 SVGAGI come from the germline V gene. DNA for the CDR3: TGTGCCAGCAGTTACAATGACAGTCCCAATGAGCAGTTCTTC. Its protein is CASSYNDSPNEQFF.

The CDR3 spells CAWSIDRDNGPEAFF. CDR3 in DNA: TGTGCCTGGAGCATCGACCGGGACAATGGACCTGAAGCTTTCTTT. This chain uses TRBV30 with TRBJ1-1; possible D gene TRBD1, 6 bases. V was pared by 3 bases and J by 6 bases, with 20 bases between. CDR1 GTSNPN and CDR2 SVGIG come from the germline V gene (reference sequence). This CDR3 spans 15 amino acids.